These 5 T cell receptor beta chains were sequenced from one sample in a study of T-cell reconstitution after alpha-beta-depleted transplantation in children. The library targeted TCRbeta and was prepared with unique molecular identifiers. MiXCR, run by TCRdb on the PCR reads, gives a single entry per CDR3 protein. Of over 450,000 distinct CDR3 sequences listed, over 9.5% are singletons. The sequencing used PBMCs, collected before TCRalphabeta/CD19-depleted stem cell transplant. These receptors came from a child aged 2-15 years with inherited bone marrow failure, due to receive a stem cell transplant.

Ten or more counts support this clonotype. Here the CDR3 DNA reads TGTGCCAGCAGCCAAACTAGCGGGAGGGCCCACGAGCAGTACTTC. The encoded protein is CASSQTSGRAHEQYF. J is TRBJ2-7 and V is TRBV6-1; TRBD2 matches 13 bases. This CDR3 has 15 residues. V was clipped by 6 bases and J by 5 bases; unmatched bases: 7. The germline V gene has CDR1 MNHNS and CDR2 SASEGT.

This clonotype was found many times. The V call is TRBV6-5, the J call TRBJ2-7, with TRBD2 matching 8 bases. Germline V lookup: CDR1 MNHEY, CDR2 SVGAGI. The J segment lost 3 bases and the V segment lost 0 bases, leaving 7 bases of the junction unmatched. CDR3 size: 16 residues. The CDR3 DNA sequence: TGTGCCAGCAGTTACTCGATTCGAGCGGGAGTCTACGAGCAGTACTTC. Protein: CASSYSIRAGVYEQYF.

This clonotype has at least ten counts. This chain connects TRBV28 to TRBJ1-1; D may be TRBD1 (5 bases). Trimming took off 2 bases at V and 2 bases at J, with 12 bases between the two ends. This CDR3 is 15 amino acids long. Germline V CDR1 and CDR2: MDHEN, SYDVKM. The CDR3 reads CASSLTGHQNTEAFF. The CDR3 DNA reads as TGTGCCAGCAGTTTAACTGGACACCAAAACACTGAAGCTTTCTTT.

This clonotype was observed at least ten times. The genes are TRBV7-2 and TRBJ2-7; TRBD1 matches at 7 bases. V lost 3 bases and J lost 3; bases outside the gene matches: 8. Germline V gives CDR1 SGHTA, CDR2 FQGNSA. The CDR3 is 15 residues long. The CDR3, as DNA: TGTGCCAGCAGCTTGTCTGGACAGGAGTACTACGAGCAGTACTTC. Translating gives CASSLSGQEYYEQYF.

In its sample, this clonotype was seen a few times. V is TRBV7-9 and J is TRBJ1-3, with TRBD1 as a possible D gene (5 bases). The V gene's germline CDR1 is SEHNR and CDR2 FQNEAQ (reference sequence). Trimming pared 5 bases from V and 2 bases from J, leaving 13 bases between. This CDR3 comprises 15 residues. The CDR3 bases are TGTGCCAGCAGCGAAGTAGAGGGACCTGGAAACACCATATATTTT. Translation gives CASSEVEGPGNTIYF.